These 27 T cell receptor beta chains originate from one sample sequenced in a study of blood T cell repertoires in COVID-19. Libraries were prepared by immunoSEQ multiplex PCR; TCRdb keeps only in-frame clonotypes and omits some of them. The top ten hold about 10% of the sample, which has about 73,000 clones, nearly 90% seen once. The material sequenced was peripheral blood. The receptor set was obtained from an elderly man with acute or convalescent COVID-19.

The chain links TRBV2 to TRBJ1-2; D unclear. Germline assignment: CDR1 SNHLY and CDR2 FYNNEI. The CDR3 sequence is 13 residues long. The germline V and J ends were trimmed by 6 bases and 5 bases, with 13 bases remaining between them. CDR3 amino acids: CASSLGGVYGYTF. The CDR3 nucleotides read TGTGCCAGCAGCCTAGGCGGGGTGTATGGCTACACCTTC.

The chain employs TRBV12-3 or TRBV12-4 and TRBJ1-2; D call uncertain. The CDR3 sequence is 13 residues long. V lost 2 bases, J lost 7 bases, and 11 bases lay in between. CDR3 in amino acids: CASSLKGRGGYTF. The CDR3 nucleotides read TGTGCCAGCAGTTTAAAAGGTCGAGGTGGCTACACCTTC.

The rearrangement uses TRBV29-1 and TRBJ2-3; 12 nucleotides match TRBD1. Trimming cost V 7 bases and J 3 bases; bases outside gene matches: 11. The CDR3 contains 16 residues. Germline CDR1 reads SQVTM; CDR2 reads ANQGSEA. The CDR3 DNA sequence: TGCAGCGCCGGTGGGGGACAGGGGGCCAGTACAGATACGCAGTATTTT. The encoded protein is CSAGGGQGASTDTQYF.

The CDR3 region is CASSLEGTGNEKLFF. The CDR3 DNA follows: TGCGCCAGCAGCTTGGAGGGGACAGGGAATGAAAAACTGTTTTTT. The gene calls are TRBV5-1 and TRBJ1-4; 9 bases match TRBD1. Germline CDR1 reads SGHRS; CDR2 reads YFSETQ. The CDR3 loop spans 15 amino acids. With 0 bases clipped from V and 5 bases from J, the junction kept 2 bases outside the gene matches.

The rearrangement joins TRBV6-2 or TRBV6-3 to TRBJ2-7; D is possibly TRBD1 (5 bases). Germline loops: CDR1 MNHEY, CDR2 SVGEGT. Between the trimmed V and J ends, which lost 2 bases and 0 bases, there was a span of 8 bases. The CDR3 is 14 residues long. CDR3 loop: CASSYRGLSYEQYF. CDR3 nucleotides: TGTGCCAGCAGTTACAGGGGCCTCTCCTACGAGCAGTACTTC.

V is TRBV4-1 and J is TRBJ2-1; D is uncertain. The CDR3 is made up of 12 amino acids. V gave up 3 bases and J gave up 5 bases, with 5 bases separating them. Germline CDR1 and CDR2: MGHRA and YSYEKL. CDR3 residues: CASSQGDNEQFF. For the CDR3, the DNA is TGCGCCAGCAGCCAGGGCGACAATGAGCAGTTCTTC.

The CDR3 region has the DNA TGCGCCAGCGCGGGTATTCAAATTAGGACCCAGTACTTC. It yields the protein CASAGIQIRTQYF. The rearrangement links TRBV4-1 to TRBJ2-5; D perhaps matches TRBD2 (5 bases). The CDR3 consists of 13 residues. V was clipped by 8 bases and J by 7 bases, with 17 bases between them. The germline V gene has CDR1 MGHRA and CDR2 YSYEKL.

The chain recombines TRBV3-1 (or the pseudogene TRBV3-2) with TRBJ2-5; TRBD2 agrees at 9 bases. V lost 2 bases, J lost 5 bases, and 0 bases stayed unmatched. The germline V gene encodes CDR1 LGHDT and CDR2 YNNKEL (reference sequence). The CDR3 covers 13 residues. The CDR3 nucleotides read TGTGCCAGCAGCCAAAGCGGGGGGGAGACCCAGTACTTC. Amino acid sequence: CASSQSGGETQYF.

V usage is TRBV29-1 and J usage is TRBJ2-3; 10 nucleotides line up with TRBD1. After removal of 6 bases from V and 6 bases from J, the junction contained 3 bases not matched to a gene. The germline gives CDR1 SQVTM, CDR2 ANQGSEA. The CDR3 is 12 residues long. The DNA of the CDR3 is TGCAGCGTCGGGACAGGGGAGGATACGCAGTATTTT. This gives the protein CSVGTGEDTQYF.

The chain carries TRBV5-1 and TRBJ1-2, with 11 bases identical to TRBD1. V was pared by 5 bases and J by 8 bases, with 8 bases of the junction left unmatched. Germline CDR1 is SGHRS and CDR2 is YFSETQ. There are 14 residues in the CDR3. CDR3 coding DNA: TGCGCCAGCAGTTACGCCGGGACAGGGGGAGGCTACACCTTC. Translated: CASSYAGTGGGYTF. The full variable domain, with the rest looked up from reference TRBV5-1 and TRBJ1-2, is KAGVTQTPRYLIKTRGQQVTLSCSPISGHRSVSWYQQTPGQGLQFLFEYFSETQRNKGNFPGRFSGRQFSNSRSEMNVSTLELGDSALYLCASSYAGTGGGYTFGSGTRLTVV.

The chain uses TRBV5-4 and TRBJ2-7, with 7 bases matching TRBD1. V dropped 5 bases and J dropped 3; count of bases not matched to a gene: 5. CDR3 size: 13 residues. CDR1 is SGHNT, CDR2 YYREEE, per germline (reference sequence). In nucleotides, the CDR3 is TGTGCCAGCAGATCAGGGGGAAGCTACGAGCAGTACTTC. It yields the protein CASRSGGSYEQYF.

This clone has just one count. The chain employs TRBV13 and TRBJ1-2, with D possibly being TRBD1 (6 bases). Germline V gives CDR1 PRHDT, CDR2 FYEKMQ (reference sequence). The CDR3 has 13 residues. The V gene lost 5 bases and the J gene lost 7 bases, with 14 bases spanning the gap. CDR3: CASSLQQGFGYTF. The DNA of the CDR3 is TGTGCCAGCAGCCTACAACAGGGTTTTGGCTACACCTTC.

The chain has TRBV6-5 and TRBJ1-2; D possibly corresponds to TRBD1 (5 bases). Between the trimmed V and J ends, which lost 2 bases and 2 bases, there was a span of 6 bases. This CDR3 is built from 13 residues. Per germline, CDR1 MNHEY and CDR2 SVGAGI. The CDR3 DNA reads as TGTGCCAGCAGTTACGGGGGGAACTATGGCTACACCTTC. Translation: CASSYGGNYGYTF.

This clone came up once. This chain connects TRBV7-6 to TRBJ1-2, with 7 positions matching TRBD1. This CDR3 is built from 14 residues. Germline values: CDR1 SGHVS, CDR2 FNYEAQ. V lost 1 base, J lost 5 bases, and 4 bases stayed unmatched. CDR3 protein: CASSLGAGGYGYTF. For the CDR3, the DNA is TGTGCCAGCAGCTTAGGGGCAGGGGGGTATGGCTACACCTTC.

The rearrangement uses TRBV28 and TRBJ2-7; TRBD1 agrees at 9 bases. Germline CDR1 is MDHEN and CDR2 is SYDVKM. V was pared by 8 bases and J by 5 bases, with 10 bases of the junction left unmatched. The length of the CDR3 is 14 residues. The CDR3 DNA is TGTGCCAGCTCGGCGGGACAGGGTCCCCACGAGCAGTACTTC. Its translation: CASSAGQGPHEQYF.

J is TRBJ1-5 and V is TRBV24-1; tentative D call: TRBD1 (6 bases). This CDR3 contains 14 residues. Germline loops: CDR1 KGHDR, CDR2 SFDVKD. V was shortened by 3 bases and J by 6 bases, with 11 bases between the two germline ends. Written as DNA, the CDR3 is TGTGCCACCAGTGATAACAGGGTGGGTCAGCCCCAGCATTTT. Its protein is CATSDNRVGQPQHF.

The V gene is TRBV3-1 (or the pseudogene TRBV3-2), the J gene TRBJ1-1; D remains unclear. The germline V gene has CDR1 LGHDT and CDR2 YNNKEL (reference sequence). V dropped 0 bases and J dropped 7 bases, with 3 bases sitting between them. This CDR3 is 11 amino acids long. CDR3 DNA: TGTGCCAGCAGCCAAGACAGTGAAGCTTTCTTT. Its translation is CASSQDSEAFF.

The gene calls are TRBV13 and TRBJ1-2, with 8 bases that match TRBD1. The CDR3 runs 17 residues. V lost 0 bases to trimming and J lost 2 bases; unmatched junction nucleotides: 8. CDR1 PRHDT and CDR2 FYEKMQ come from the germline V gene (reference sequence). Written as DNA, the CDR3 is TGTGCCAGCAGCTTAGGACTACCCAGGGGGCGGAACTATGGCTACACCTTC. Amino acid sequence: CASSLGLPRGRNYGYTF.

J is TRBJ2-7 and V is TRBV3-1 (or the pseudogene TRBV3-2); TRBD2 aligns across 7 bases. CDR1 is LGHDT and CDR2 is YNNKEL in the germline V gene (reference sequence). J was trimmed by 7 bases and V by 8 bases; bases with no gene match: 8. The CDR3 runs 12 residues. Here the CDR3 reads CASGLGGLEQYF. CDR3 sequence (DNA): TGTGCCAGCGGCCTGGGGGGGTTAGAGCAGTACTTC.

This chain joins TRBV2 and TRBJ1-6; D uncertain. Germline values: CDR1 SNHLY, CDR2 FYNNEI. The V end was cut by 11 bases, the J end by 9 bases, with 14 bases between. This CDR3 contains 12 residues. The CDR3 DNA sequence: TGTGCCGGTCGAAAGGCAGGTTCACCCCTCCACTTT. It yields the protein CAGRKAGSPLHF.

This clone was seen a few times. The chain combines TRBV12-5 with TRBJ2-7, with D tentatively TRBD2 (6 bases). V was clipped by 2 bases and J by 2 bases, with 10 bases between them. Germline CDR1 and CDR2: LGHNT and FRNRAP. This CDR3 has 14 residues. The CDR3 here is CASGLREPPYEQYF. CDR3 bases: TGTGCTAGTGGTTTGCGGGAGCCTCCCTACGAGCAGTACTTC.

This chain joins TRBV6-5 and TRBJ2-7; 9 bases fit TRBD1. The V gene's germline CDR1 is MNHEY and CDR2 SVGAGI. The CDR3 consists of 14 residues. Trimming removed 6 bases from V and 6 bases from J; junction bases left unmatched: 9. Here the CDR3 reads CASRLRDRDGEQYF. CDR3 coding DNA: TGTGCCAGCAGACTCCGGGACAGGGATGGCGAGCAGTACTTC.

The chain joins TRBV5-4 to TRBJ2-5, with 10 bases that match TRBD1. V shed 7 bases and J 3 bases; nucleotides not matched to a gene: 9. CDR1 is SGHNT, CDR2 YYREEE, per germline (reference sequence). The CDR3 totals 15 residues. CDR3 coding DNA: TGTGCCAGCGGGGCCTCCGGGACAGGGGAAGAGACCCAGTACTTC. This encodes CASGASGTGEETQYF.

This chain joins TRBV18 and TRBJ1-6; no clear D gene. Germline lookup yields CDR1 KGHSH and CDR2 LQKENI. This CDR3 has 14 amino acids. V lost 1 base and J 7 bases, leaving 8 bases between the germline ends. CDR3 region: CASSPQQSNSPLHF. CDR3 bases: TGTGCCAGCTCACCACAACAGTCGAATTCACCCCTCCACTTT.

Here the CDR3 reads CASRPQGQGYTF. The CDR3 region has the DNA TGTGCCAGCAGACCACAGGGGCAAGGCTACACCTTC. The gene calls are TRBV6-5 and TRBJ1-2; 7 nucleotides align to TRBD1. The CDR3 is 12 residues long. Germline CDR1 reads MNHEY; CDR2 reads SVGAGI. V shed 6 bases and J 8 bases; nucleotides not matched to a gene: 6.

CDR3 loop: CASTREAGNTEAFF. The DNA for the CDR3 is TGTGCCAGCACCAGAGAGGCTGGGAACACTGAAGCTTTCTTT. The chain is built from TRBV3-1 (or the pseudogene TRBV3-2) and TRBJ1-1; D is unresolved. The V gene lost 7 bases and the J gene lost 1 base, with 13 bases spanning the gap. CDR1 is LGHDT, CDR2 YNNKEL, per germline (reference sequence). This CDR3 spans 14 amino acids.

The V and J genes are TRBV6-2 or TRBV6-3 and TRBJ2-3; 12 bases align to TRBD2. V trimming: 6 bases; J trimming: 1 base; junction bases outside the gene matches: 8. Germline values: CDR1 MNHEY, CDR2 SVGEGT. The CDR3 is made up of 17 amino acids. The CDR3 loop reads CASSPRTSGTRTDTQYF. DNA of the CDR3: TGTGCCAGCAGCCCTCGGACTAGCGGGACACGCACAGATACGCAGTATTTT.